Listed below are T cell receptor beta chains from one sample, sequenced in a study of beta chain features in type 1 diabetes. TCRdb's copy holds only in-frame clones and misses some; the assay was immunoSEQ multiplex PCR. There are 330,000 or so clones in the sample; 10% to 15% occur only once, and approximately 0.01% lies in the top ten. The sequenced material came from naive CD4+ T cells from blood. These receptors all stem from a woman younger than 35 with type 1 diabetes. The CDR3 runs from the conserved cysteine through the conserved F or W. Fields, in order: J gene, D gene, V gene, clone size, CDR3 length, CDR3 protein, CDR3 DNA. The D gene is left open where the match is weak. Some rows have no size entry. The others give once, few or many, or a class for an expanded clone.

J gene: TRBJ2-1; D gene: NA; V gene: TRBV5-4; clone size: NA; CDR3 length: 12; CDR3 protein: CASSGLINEQFF; CDR3 DNA: TGTGCCAGCAGTGGGCTGATCAATGAGCAGTTCTTC
J gene: TRBJ2-2; D gene: TRBD2; V gene: TRBV5-1; clone size: few; CDR3 length: 15; CDR3 protein: CASRAGDANTGELFF; CDR3 DNA: TGCGCCAGCCGAGCGGGGGATGCGAACACCGGGGAGCTGTTTTTT
J gene: TRBJ1-1; D gene: NA; V gene: TRBV29-1; clone size: NA; CDR3 length: 15; CDR3 protein: CSVGGNGQRYTEAFF; CDR3 DNA: TGCAGCGTTGGGGGGAACGGACAGCGCTACACTGAAGCTTTCTTT
J gene: TRBJ2-5; D gene: NA; V gene: TRBV29-1; clone size: NA; CDR3 length: 12; CDR3 protein: CSVDQGIETQYF; CDR3 DNA: TGCAGCGTTGATCAGGGAATAGAGACCCAGTACTTC
J gene: TRBJ2-7; D gene: NA; V gene: TRBV28; clone size: few; CDR3 length: 13; CDR3 protein: CASTRDFSYEQYF; CDR3 DNA: TGTGCCAGCACCCGGGACTTCTCCTACGAGCAGTACTTC
J gene: TRBJ2-5; D gene: TRBD1; V gene: TRBV28; clone size: NA; CDR3 length: 13; CDR3 protein: CATRQGHQETQYF; CDR3 DNA: TGTGCCACCCGACAGGGACACCAAGAGACCCAGTACTTC
J gene: TRBJ2-2; D gene: TRBD2; V gene: TRBV9; clone size: few; CDR3 length: 15; CDR3 protein: CASSSRDYNTGELFF; CDR3 DNA: TGTGCCAGCAGCTCGCGGGACTATAACACCGGGGAGCTGTTTTTT
J gene: TRBJ2-3; D gene: NA; V gene: TRBV30; clone size: few; CDR3 length: 17; CDR3 protein: CAWSAVRRDSRTDTQYF; CDR3 DNA: TGTGCCTGGAGTGCAGTACGCCGGGACTCCCGCACAGATACGCAGTATTTT
J gene: TRBJ1-4; D gene: TRBD1; V gene: TRBV30; clone size: few; CDR3 length: 15; CDR3 protein: CAWAGQGEPNEKLFF; CDR3 DNA: TGTGCCTGGGCGGGACAGGGTGAACCGAATGAAAAACTGTTTTTT
J gene: TRBJ2-1; D gene: TRBD2; V gene: TRBV7-2; clone size: NA; CDR3 length: 15; CDR3 protein: CASSSGLAVYNEQFF; CDR3 DNA: TGTGCCAGCAGCTCGGGACTAGCCGTTTACAATGAGCAGTTCTTC
J gene: TRBJ1-2; D gene: NA; V gene: TRBV9; clone size: few; CDR3 length: 13; CDR3 protein: CASSAGTTYGYTF; CDR3 DNA: TGTGCCAGCAGCGCCGGGACAACCTATGGCTACACCTTC
J gene: TRBJ2-7; D gene: TRBD1; V gene: TRBV5-1; clone size: NA; CDR3 length: 14; CDR3 protein: CASSPGTGDHEQYF; CDR3 DNA: TGCGCCAGCAGCCCTGGGACAGGTGACCACGAGCAGTACTTC
J gene: TRBJ2-7; D gene: TRBD1; V gene: TRBV5-1; clone size: NA; CDR3 length: 13; CDR3 protein: CASSLTGGYEQYF; CDR3 DNA: TGCGCCAGCAGCTTGACAGGGGGCTACGAGCAGTACTTC
J gene: TRBJ2-7; D gene: NA; V gene: TRBV14; clone size: few; CDR3 length: 15; CDR3 protein: CASSQEVRRVHEQYF; CDR3 DNA: TGTGCCAGCAGCCAAGAAGTACGCAGGGTCCACGAGCAGTACTTC
J gene: TRBJ2-1; D gene: TRBD2; V gene: TRBV25-1; clone size: few; CDR3 length: 13; CDR3 protein: CASSDSGKNEQFF; CDR3 DNA: TGTGCCAGCAGTGATAGCGGGAAGAATGAGCAGTTCTTC
J gene: TRBJ2-1; D gene: TRBD2; V gene: TRBV4-2; clone size: NA; CDR3 length: 16; CDR3 protein: CASSQGLAGDYDEQFF; CDR3 DNA: TGTGCCAGCAGCCAAGGGCTAGCGGGAGATTACGATGAGCAGTTCTTC
J gene: TRBJ2-2; D gene: NA; V gene: TRBV7-9; clone size: NA; CDR3 length: 11; CDR3 protein: CASSPFGELFF; CDR3 DNA: TGTGCCAGCAGCCCCTTTGGGGAGCTGTTTTTT
J gene: TRBJ1-2; D gene: TRBD1; V gene: TRBV2; clone size: NA; CDR3 length: 12; CDR3 protein: CASSAGGYGYTF; CDR3 DNA: TGTGCCAGCAGTGCAGGGGGCTATGGCTACACCTTC
J gene: TRBJ2-7; D gene: TRBD2; V gene: TRBV28; clone size: NA; CDR3 length: 13; CDR3 protein: CASRPGGPYEQYF; CDR3 DNA: TGTGCCAGCAGGCCGGGAGGTCCTTACGAGCAGTACTTC
J gene: TRBJ1-1; D gene: NA; V gene: TRBV7-9; clone size: NA; CDR3 length: 12; CDR3 protein: CASTSGNTEAFF; CDR3 DNA: TGTGCCAGCACCTCAGGGAACACTGAAGCTTTCTTT
J gene: TRBJ2-5; D gene: NA; V gene: TRBV2; clone size: NA; CDR3 length: 13; CDR3 protein: CASTPGSKETQYF; CDR3 DNA: TGTGCCAGCACACCGGGGAGTAAGGAGACCCAGTACTTC
J gene: TRBJ2-7; D gene: NA; V gene: TRBV29-1; clone size: NA; CDR3 length: 13; CDR3 protein: CSVDVDSTYEQYF; CDR3 DNA: TGCAGCGTTGACGTCGACAGCACCTACGAGCAGTACTTC
J gene: TRBJ2-5; D gene: NA; V gene: TRBV5-1; clone size: NA; CDR3 length: 13; CDR3 protein: CASSPRGQETQYF; CDR3 DNA: TGCGCCAGCAGCCCGAGGGGGCAAGAGACCCAGTACTTC
J gene: TRBJ2-7; D gene: NA; V gene: TRBV7-2; clone size: NA; CDR3 length: 16; CDR3 protein: CASSFTGTYNSYEQYF; CDR3 DNA: TGTGCCAGCAGCTTTACCGGGACATACAACTCCTACGAGCAGTACTTC
J gene: TRBJ1-3; D gene: NA; V gene: TRBV7-2; clone size: NA; CDR3 length: 12; CDR3 protein: CASSPRLNTIYF; CDR3 DNA: TGTGCCAGCAGCCCCCGACTAAACACCATATATTTT
J gene: TRBJ2-1; D gene: TRBD2; V gene: TRBV7-9; clone size: few; CDR3 length: 16; CDR3 protein: CASSPHLAGDRNEQFF; CDR3 DNA: TGTGCCAGCAGCCCGCACCTAGCGGGAGATCGCAATGAGCAGTTCTTC
J gene: TRBJ2-1; D gene: TRBD2; V gene: TRBV19; clone size: few; CDR3 length: 17; CDR3 protein: CASSLTSGRASYNEQFF; CDR3 DNA: TGTGCCAGTAGTTTGACTAGCGGGAGGGCCTCCTACAATGAGCAGTTCTTC
J gene: TRBJ2-7; D gene: TRBD1; V gene: TRBV6-5; clone size: NA; CDR3 length: 14; CDR3 protein: CASSYRGQSYEQYF; CDR3 DNA: TGTGCCAGCAGCTACAGGGGCCAGTCCTACGAGCAGTACTTC
J gene: TRBJ1-1; D gene: NA; V gene: TRBV6-5; clone size: few; CDR3 length: 16; CDR3 protein: CASSYSMGGVGAEAFF; CDR3 DNA: TGTGCCAGCAGTTACTCCATGGGGGGGGTAGGAGCTGAAGCTTTCTTT
J gene: TRBJ2-1; D gene: TRBD2; V gene: TRBV27; clone size: NA; CDR3 length: 14; CDR3 protein: CASSLDGTNNEQFF; CDR3 DNA: TGTGCCAGCAGTTTGGACGGGACTAACAATGAGCAGTTCTTC
J gene: TRBJ2-7; D gene: NA; V gene: TRBV18; clone size: NA; CDR3 length: 14; CDR3 protein: CASSPPSRGYEQYF; CDR3 DNA: TGTGCCAGCTCACCACCGAGCAGGGGCTACGAGCAGTACTTC
J gene: TRBJ2-5; D gene: TRBD1; V gene: TRBV14; clone size: NA; CDR3 length: 15; CDR3 protein: CASSQDPDREETQYF; CDR3 DNA: TGTGCCAGCAGCCAAGACCCGGACAGGGAAGAGACCCAGTACTTC
J gene: TRBJ1-2; D gene: NA; V gene: TRBV29-1; clone size: few; CDR3 length: 14; CDR3 protein: CSVEEGGQNYGYTF; CDR3 DNA: TGCAGCGTCGAGGAGGGTGGGCAGAACTATGGCTACACCTTC
J gene: TRBJ2-1; D gene: NA; V gene: TRBV15; clone size: NA; CDR3 length: 19; CDR3 protein: CATSRESALGTISYNEQFF; CDR3 DNA: TGTGCCACCAGCAGAGAATCGGCGTTGGGGACAATCTCCTACAATGAGCAGTTCTTC
J gene: TRBJ2-2; D gene: TRBD1; V gene: TRBV14; clone size: few; CDR3 length: 16; CDR3 protein: CASSQLDRRTTGELFF; CDR3 DNA: TGTGCCAGCAGCCAATTGGACAGGCGAACCACCGGGGAGCTGTTTTTT
J gene: TRBJ2-5; D gene: NA; V gene: TRBV21-1; clone size: few; CDR3 length: 14; CDR3 protein: CASSQGLAEETQYF; CDR3 DNA: TGTGCCAGCAGCCAGGGACTAGCCGAAGAGACCCAGTACTTC
J gene: TRBJ2-7; D gene: TRBD2; V gene: TRBV2; clone size: NA; CDR3 length: 13; CDR3 protein: CAAGDGSSYEQYF; CDR3 DNA: TGTGCCGCGGGGGACGGGAGCTCCTACGAGCAGTACTTC
J gene: TRBJ2-1; D gene: TRBD2; V gene: TRBV29-1; clone size: NA; CDR3 length: 12; CDR3 protein: CSVAGLAGWQFF; CDR3 DNA: TGCAGCGTGGCCGGACTAGCGGGATGGCAGTTCTTC
J gene: TRBJ1-4; D gene: NA; V gene: TRBV19; clone size: few; CDR3 length: 15; CDR3 protein: CASSMNAGVGEKLFF; CDR3 DNA: TGTGCCAGTAGTATGAATGCAGGGGTCGGGGAAAAACTGTTTTTT
J gene: TRBJ2-5; D gene: NA; V gene: TRBV2; clone size: NA; CDR3 length: 12; CDR3 protein: CASSTGMQTQYF; CDR3 DNA: TGTGCCAGCAGCACAGGGATGCAGACCCAGTACTTC
J gene: TRBJ2-7; D gene: TRBD2; V gene: TRBV7-2; clone size: NA; CDR3 length: 15; CDR3 protein: CASSFFSGSRNEQYF; CDR3 DNA: TGTGCCAGCAGCTTCTTTAGCGGGAGTAGGAACGAGCAGTACTTC
J gene: TRBJ2-7; D gene: TRBD2; V gene: TRBV18; clone size: few; CDR3 length: 15; CDR3 protein: CASSPRRGSSYEQYF; CDR3 DNA: TGTGCCAGCTCACCACGGCGGGGGAGCTCCTACGAGCAGTACTTC
J gene: TRBJ2-7; D gene: TRBD1; V gene: TRBV10-3; clone size: NA; CDR3 length: 18; CDR3 protein: CAISDLLIIGQGDYEQYF; CDR3 DNA: TGTGCCATCAGTGACCTACTCATAATTGGGCAGGGGGACTACGAGCAGTACTTC